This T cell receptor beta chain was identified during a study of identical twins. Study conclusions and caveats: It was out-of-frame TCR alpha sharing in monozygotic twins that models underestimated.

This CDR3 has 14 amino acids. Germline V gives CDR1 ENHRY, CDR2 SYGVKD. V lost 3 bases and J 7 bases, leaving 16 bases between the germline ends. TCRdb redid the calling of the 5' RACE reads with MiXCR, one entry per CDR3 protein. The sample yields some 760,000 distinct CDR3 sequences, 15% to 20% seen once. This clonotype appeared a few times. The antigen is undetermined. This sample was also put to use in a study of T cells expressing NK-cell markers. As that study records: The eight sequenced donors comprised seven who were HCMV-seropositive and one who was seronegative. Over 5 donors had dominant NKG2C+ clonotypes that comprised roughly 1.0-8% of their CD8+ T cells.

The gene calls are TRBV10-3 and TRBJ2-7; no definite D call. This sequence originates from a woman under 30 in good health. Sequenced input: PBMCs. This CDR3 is CAISDRRVDGEQYF. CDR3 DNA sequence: TGTGCCATCAGTGACCGGAGAGTAGATGGGGAGCAGTACTTC.